This T cell receptor (beta chain) originates from a study of blood T cell repertoires in COVID-19. Study in general: Samples came from the United States, Italy and Spain, spanning acute and convalescent COVID-19. T cells, B-cell-depleted T cells, or PBMCs supplied cDNA or gDNA.

V was trimmed by 5 bases and J by 8 bases, leaving 15 bases between them. This CDR3 spans 13 amino acids. Authors' methods: The assay estimated nucleated cells by amplifying reference gene primers. Data came from immunoSEQ multiplex PCR; TCRdb stores just in-frame clones and leaves some out. From that table come the V and J calls and clone size; the DNA was used to work out D and trimming. Of some 180,000 clones listed, 88% are singletons. The receptor was isolated from a man aged 50-60 years who had recovered from COVID-19. The sequenced material came from peripheral blood. This chain uses TRBV12-3 or TRBV12-4 with TRBJ1-2; D is undetermined. CDR3 sequence: CASSPLKTMGYTF. The CDR3 DNA sequence: TGTGCCAGCAGTCCCCTTAAAACTATGGGCTACACCTTC.